The rows below give T cell receptor beta chains drawn from one sample of a study of CD8 T cells in Susac syndrome. TCRdb re-called the immunoSEQ multiplex PCR reads through MiXCR, storing one row per CDR3 protein. The sample carries 200,000 to 250,000 distinct CDR3 sequences, just over 90% recorded once. The source material was CD4+ T cells from PBMCs. The source of these receptors is a human donor with multiple sclerosis. The CDR3 runs from the conserved cysteine through the conserved F or W. The order of the fields is CDR3 DNA, CDR3 protein, V gene, D gene, clone size, J gene. D genes are given only for firm matches. Clone size is given for some rows only: seen once, a few or many times, or a class if the clone is expanded.

CDR3nt: TGTGCCAGCGGGACCGGACATCACACCAACAATGAGCAGTTCTTC; CDR3aa: CASGTGHHTNNEQFF; v_gene: TRBV9; d_gene: -; abundance: -; j_gene: TRBJ2-1
CDR3nt: TGCAGTGCTACCCCTTTCGGGAGTCTCTACAATGAGCAGTTCTTC; CDR3aa: CSATPFGSLYNEQFF; v_gene: TRBV20-1; d_gene: -; abundance: -; j_gene: TRBJ2-1
CDR3nt: TGTGCCAGTACCAGGGGCGATGGCTACACCTTC; CDR3aa: CASTRGDGYTF; v_gene: TRBV19; d_gene: -; abundance: -; j_gene: TRBJ1-2
CDR3nt: TGTGCCATCAGTGATAGCGGGGTTAGGGGAGAGACCCAGTACTTC; CDR3aa: CAISDSGVRGETQYF; v_gene: TRBV10-3; d_gene: TRBD2; abundance: -; j_gene: TRBJ2-5
CDR3nt: TGCAGTGCTAGAGTGACGGTGGGAGAGACCCAGTACTTC; CDR3aa: CSARVTVGETQYF; v_gene: TRBV20-1; d_gene: -; abundance: once; j_gene: TRBJ2-5
CDR3nt: TGTGCCAGCAGTGAAGCTGGCCGGGGTTTGGATGAAAAACTGTTTTTT; CDR3aa: CASSEAGRGLDEKLFF; v_gene: TRBV6-1; d_gene: -; abundance: once; j_gene: TRBJ1-4
CDR3nt: TGTGCCAGCAGCCCGGGACAAAGCTATGGCTACACCTTC; CDR3aa: CASSPGQSYGYTF; v_gene: TRBV7-9; d_gene: -; abundance: -; j_gene: TRBJ1-2
CDR3nt: TGTGCCAGCAGCCAAGAGGGACTAGTGTCCGACGGGGAGCTGTTTTTT; CDR3aa: CASSQEGLVSDGELFF; v_gene: TRBV4-2; d_gene: TRBD2; abundance: once; j_gene: TRBJ2-2
CDR3nt: TGTGCCAGCAGTCAATCCGAACTCGATCTCTACGAGCAGTACTTC; CDR3aa: CASSQSELDLYEQYF; v_gene: TRBV28; d_gene: -; abundance: -; j_gene: TRBJ2-7
CDR3nt: TGTGCCAGCAGCCCGGGACTACCCGGCTCAGATACGCAGTATTTT; CDR3aa: CASSPGLPGSDTQYF; v_gene: TRBV7-3; d_gene: TRBD2; abundance: -; j_gene: TRBJ2-3
CDR3nt: TGTGCCAGCAGCTTAGACGGCAGGGGTTGGGATACGCAGTATTTT; CDR3aa: CASSLDGRGWDTQYF; v_gene: TRBV7-3; d_gene: -; abundance: -; j_gene: TRBJ2-3
CDR3nt: TGCGCCAGCAGCTTAGACCTGCATGAGCAGTTCTTC; CDR3aa: CASSLDLHEQFF; v_gene: TRBV5-1; d_gene: -; abundance: -; j_gene: TRBJ2-1
CDR3nt: TGCAGTGCTCGCCCCCGGAGGCAAGAGACCCAGTACTTC; CDR3aa: CSARPRRQETQYF; v_gene: TRBV20-1; d_gene: -; abundance: -; j_gene: TRBJ2-5
CDR3nt: TGTGCCAGCTCACCATCTCCTATACCCAATGAGCAGTTCTTC; CDR3aa: CASSPSPIPNEQFF; v_gene: TRBV18; d_gene: -; abundance: -; j_gene: TRBJ2-1
CDR3nt: TGTGCCAGCAGCCCCCGGGACAGGGGCGGCACCGGGGAGCTGTTTTTT; CDR3aa: CASSPRDRGGTGELFF; v_gene: TRBV12-3/TRBV12-4; d_gene: TRBD1; abundance: -; j_gene: TRBJ2-2
CDR3nt: TGTGCCTGGAGGGGACAGGGACGCGAAAAACTGTTTTTT; CDR3aa: CAWRGQGREKLFF; v_gene: TRBV30; d_gene: TRBD1; abundance: -; j_gene: TRBJ1-4
CDR3nt: TGTGCCAGCAGCCAAGAGGTGGGACTAGCGGGAGAGGGAGGAGAGACCCAGTACTTC; CDR3aa: CASSQEVGLAGEGGETQYF; v_gene: TRBV4-2; d_gene: TRBD2; abundance: -; j_gene: TRBJ2-5
CDR3nt: TGTGCCAGCAGGATAGCCCCGACAGGGGGCGACGGCTACACCTTC; CDR3aa: CASRIAPTGGDGYTF; v_gene: TRBV6-5; d_gene: TRBD1; abundance: -; j_gene: TRBJ1-2
CDR3nt: TGTGCCACCAGACCGGGACGGACGAACACTGAAGCTTTCTTT; CDR3aa: CATRPGRTNTEAFF; v_gene: TRBV15; d_gene: -; abundance: -; j_gene: TRBJ1-1
CDR3nt: TGTGCCAGCAGCGTAGGTGGGGTGAACACTGAAGCTTTCTTT; CDR3aa: CASSVGGVNTEAFF; v_gene: TRBV9; d_gene: -; abundance: once; j_gene: TRBJ1-1
CDR3nt: TGTGCCAGCAGCCGAGGAGAGAACAGGGGGAGCACCGGGGAGCTGTTTTTT; CDR3aa: CASSRGENRGSTGELFF; v_gene: TRBV5-4; d_gene: TRBD1; abundance: -; j_gene: TRBJ2-2
CDR3nt: TGTGCCAGCAAAAGTAGCCGGGACAGGGGATCCTACGAGCAGTACTTC; CDR3aa: CASKSSRDRGSYEQYF; v_gene: TRBV6-6; d_gene: TRBD1; abundance: -; j_gene: TRBJ2-7